The rows below give T cell receptor beta chains drawn from one sample of a study of radiation and T cells in renal cell carcinoma. Clones were sequenced by immunoSEQ multiplex PCR, and TCRdb holds only the in-frame ones, with some missing. The repertoire holds about 5,200 clones, with around half as singletons. Sample: tumor tissue, taken from a patient whose treatment included radiotherapy and nephrectomy. The receptors derive from a man in his sixties with renal cell carcinoma. Both conserved end residues are part of each CDR3. Each record gives: D gene, clone size, J gene, V gene, CDR3 protein, CDR3 DNA. The D gene is left open where the match is weak. Expanded clones get a size class; other rows say once, few or many, or leave the size out.

TRBD1,-,TRBJ2-7,TRBV7-8,CASSTPGQTYEQYF,TGTGCCAGCAGCACACCGGGACAGACCTACGAGCAGTACTTC
-,few,TRBJ1-3,TRBV6-5,CASSLLGLGNTIYF,TGTGCCAGCAGTCTACTCGGACTCGGAAACACCATATATTTT
TRBD1,-,TRBJ1-1,TRBV7-8,CASRQGSGTEAFF,TGTGCCAGCAGACAGGGGAGCGGCACTGAAGCTTTCTTT
TRBD1,-,TRBJ2-7,TRBV7-9,CASSLGTGIPYEQYF,TGTGCCAGCAGCCTAGGGACAGGGATTCCCTACGAGCAGTACTTC
TRBD2,-,TRBJ2-5,TRBV4-2,CASSLVLAGQETQYF,TGTGCCAGCAGCTTGGTACTAGCGGGCCAAGAGACCCAGTACTTC
TRBD2,-,TRBJ2-7,TRBV5-3,CASSLGTSRIEQYF,TGTGCCAGCAGCCTCGGGACTAGCAGGATCGAGCAGTACTTC
-,-,TRBJ1-4,TRBV10-3,CATQKEATNEKLFF,TGTGCCACTCAGAAAGAGGCAACTAATGAAAAACTGTTTTTT
-,few,TRBJ1-4,TRBV6-1,CASSDGGAWGNEKLFF,TGTGCCAGCAGTGATGGGGGAGCTTGGGGTAATGAAAAACTGTTTTTT
-,medium-sized,TRBJ1-1,TRBV19,CASSISGWGTEAFF,TGTGCCAGTAGTATATCGGGCTGGGGCACTGAAGCTTTCTTT
-,once,TRBJ1-2,TRBV19,CASSINGDNYGYTF,TGTGCCAGTAGTATAAATGGGGATAACTATGGCTACACCTTC
-,-,TRBJ1-2,TRBV27,CASSWQGLWGYTF,TGTGCCAGCAGTTGGCAGGGTCTTTGGGGCTACACCTTC
TRBD1,-,TRBJ2-7,TRBV19,CASSITGGTYEQYF,TGTGCCAGTAGTATAACAGGGGGCACCTACGAGCAGTACTTC
-,-,TRBJ2-7,TRBV6-5,CASSSFTGRTYEQYF,TGTGCCAGCAGTTCCTTCACAGGTCGCACCTACGAGCAGTACTTC
-,few,TRBJ2-7,TRBV9,CASSLTQGWIEQYF,TGTGCCAGCAGTTTAACCCAGGGTTGGATCGAGCAGTACTTC
-,-,TRBJ1-1,TRBV5-4,CASSLDGRGAFF,TGTGCCAGCAGCTTGGATGGTCGAGGAGCTTTCTTT
TRBD2,few,TRBJ2-6,TRBV14,CASSQRLAGEVGANVLTF,TGTGCCAGCAGCCAGCGACTAGCGGGAGAAGTTGGGGCCAACGTCCTGACTTTC
-,-,TRBJ2-3,TRBV18,CASSPRRERSDTQYF,TGTGCCAGCTCACCAAGGCGGGAACGGTCAGATACGCAGTATTTT
-,-,TRBJ2-7,TRBV6-1,CASSSSNEQYF,TGTGCCAGCAGTAGTTCCAACGAGCAGTACTTC
-,medium-sized,TRBJ1-2,TRBV20-1,CGLEGRYGYTF,TGCGGGTTGGAGGGGAGGTATGGCTACACCTTC
TRBD1,-,TRBJ2-7,TRBV13,CASSSGTGGDEQYF,TGTGCCAGCAGCTCGGGGACAGGGGGCGACGAGCAGTACTTC
TRBD2,-,TRBJ2-7,TRBV7-2,CASSSPKSGSGGYEQYF,TGTGCCAGCAGCTCCCCGAAGAGCGGGAGTGGGGGCTACGAGCAGTACTTC
-,-,TRBJ2-3,TRBV9,CASQSSLGTQYF,TGTGCCAGCCAGTCCTCACTCGGTACGCAGTATTTT
TRBD1,large,TRBJ2-7,TRBV7-9,CASSTTGVTYEQYF,TGTGCCAGCAGCACGACAGGGGTGACCTACGAGCAGTACTTC
TRBD2,-,TRBJ2-7,TRBV7-8,CASSLVSLVVGTSPLYSYEQYF,TGTGCCAGCAGCTTAGTGTCTCTGGTTGTAGGGACTAGCCCCCTTTACTCCTACGAGCAGTACTTC
TRBD1,-,TRBJ2-7,TRBV7-3,CASSSGDSMYF,TGTGCCAGCAGCTCCGGGGACAGCATGTACTTC
TRBD1,-,TRBJ1-2,TRBV9,CASSVGQENYGYTF,TGTGCCAGCAGCGTGGGACAGGAAAACTATGGCTACACCTTC
-,few,TRBJ2-1,TRBV7-9,CASGRASGNEQFF,TGTGCCAGCGGTCGCGCGTCAGGCAATGAGCAGTTCTTC
-,-,TRBJ2-7,TRBV28,CASSFSNEQYF,TGTGCCAGCAGTTTTTCAAACGAGCAGTACTTC
TRBD1,-,TRBJ2-7,TRBV7-9,CASSSRDRLYEQYF,TGTGCCAGCAGCTCCCGGGACAGACTATACGAGCAGTACTTC
-,-,TRBJ2-7,TRBV30,CAWSLMDEQYF,TGTGCCTGGAGCCTGATGGACGAGCAGTACTTC
-,-,TRBJ2-7,TRBV6-1,CASSVQGTYEQYF,TGTGCCAGTTCAGTTCAGGGTACCTACGAGCAGTACTTC
-,medium-sized,TRBJ2-5,TRBV5-1,CASSFGHGATAQETQYF,TGCGCCAGCAGCTTCGGACATGGGGCGACCGCTCAAGAGACCCAGTACTTC
-,-,TRBJ1-1,TRBV27,CASVLTPGAKNTEAFF,TGTGCCAGCGTACTAACCCCGGGGGCGAAGAACACTGAAGCTTTCTTT
-,-,TRBJ1-3,TRBV30,CAWSGAGQGNTIYF,TGTGCCTGGAGTGGCGCAGGGCAGGGAAACACCATATATTTT
-,-,TRBJ2-2,TRBV7-9,CASSTVRQGFAGELFF,TGTGCCAGCAGCACCGTTCGGCAGGGGTTCGCCGGGGAGCTGTTTTTT
-,-,TRBJ1-1,TRBV18,CASSPITNTEAFF,TGTGCCAGCTCACCAATCACGAACACTGAAGCTTTCTTT
-,-,TRBJ1-3,TRBV6-5,CASSEQGSGNTIYF,TGTGCCAGCAGTGAACAGGGATCGGGAAACACCATATATTTT
TRBD1,medium-sized,TRBJ2-1,TRBV19,CASSTRQGGWNNEQFF,TGTGCCAGTAGTACCAGACAGGGGGGGTGGAACAATGAGCAGTTCTTC
-,-,TRBJ2-1,TRBV7-2,CASSPPWGDQFF,TGTGCCAGCAGCCCCCCCTGGGGAGACCAGTTCTTC
TRBD1,-,TRBJ1-2,TRBV5-4,CATRPPGGANYGYTF,TGTGCCACCAGACCACCAGGGGGAGCTAACTATGGCTACACCTTC
-,-,TRBJ1-5,TRBV9,CASSPTRSNQPQHF,TGTGCCAGCAGCCCTACAAGAAGCAATCAGCCCCAGCATTTT
-,-,TRBJ1-2,TRBV7-2,CASSRTGYPHYGYTF,TGTGCCAGCAGCCGTACGGGATACCCGCACTATGGCTACACCTTC
TRBD1,-,TRBJ1-2,TRBV4-2,CASSQGGQENGYTF,TGTGCCAGCAGCCAAGGTGGACAGGAGAATGGCTACACCTTC
-,-,TRBJ1-6,TRBV5-5,CASSLTVNSPLHF,TGTGCCAGCAGCTTGACAGTCAATTCACCCCTCCACTTT
-,few,TRBJ2-7,TRBV27,CASRGTVRSSEQYF,TGTGCCAGCAGGGGGACGGTGAGGTCGTCCGAGCAGTACTTC
TRBD2,-,TRBJ2-3,TRBV7-6,CASSRGGGTDTQYF,TGTGCCAGCAGTCGGGGAGGGGGCACAGATACGCAGTATTTT
-,-,TRBJ1-1,TRBV5-1,CASSPGLHTEAFF,TGCGCCAGCAGCCCGGGGTTGCACACTGAAGCTTTCTTT
TRBD1,-,TRBJ1-3,TRBV7-2,CASSPDRGGNTIYF,TGTGCCAGCAGCCCGGACAGGGGGGGAAACACCATATATTTT
TRBD2,few,TRBJ2-7,TRBV4-3,CASSQEMIGRAEQYF,TGCGCCAGCAGCCAAGAAATGATCGGGAGGGCCGAGCAGTACTTC
TRBD1,-,TRBJ2-7,TRBV7-2,CASSFRGGHEQYF,TGTGCCAGCAGCTTCAGAGGGGGCCACGAGCAGTACTTC
-,-,TRBJ2-7,TRBV6-6,CASSYSGSGSYEQYF,TGTGCCAGCAGTTACTCGGGTTCGGGGTCCTACGAGCAGTACTTC
TRBD1,-,TRBJ2-7,TRBV6-1,CASSITGVAYEQYF,TGTGCCAGCAGTATCACAGGGGTGGCCTACGAGCAGTACTTC
TRBD1,once,TRBJ2-6,TRBV27,CASSLRPGQVPSGANVLTF,TGTGCCAGCAGTTTAAGGCCCGGACAGGTGCCATCTGGGGCCAACGTCCTGACTTTC
-,once,TRBJ2-1,TRBV19,CASSYKGNPSYNEQFF,TGTGCCAGTAGTTATAAGGGTAATCCGTCCTACAATGAGCAGTTCTTC
-,medium-sized,TRBJ2-2,TRBV29-1,CSDTLRDTGELFF,TGCAGCGACACCCTCAGGGACACCGGGGAGCTGTTTTTT
-,-,TRBJ2-1,TRBV9,CASSEILGNYNEQFF,TGTGCCAGCAGCGAAATACTAGGGAATTACAATGAGCAGTTCTTC
-,few,TRBJ2-7,TRBV19,CASSPLEGTSYEQYF,TGTGCCAGTAGCCCCTTGGAGGGGACCTCCTACGAGCAGTACTTC
-,-,TRBJ1-2,TRBV9,CASSVVGTVSLSGYTF,TGTGCCAGCAGCGTAGTGGGGACGGTCAGCTTAAGTGGCTACACCTTC
-,-,TRBJ2-7,TRBV5-5,CASSLPSSFSYEQYF,TGTGCCAGCAGCTTGCCTAGCTCCTTCTCCTACGAGCAGTACTTC